The sequence of this T cell receptor beta chain was determined in a study of OX40 agonist ivuxolimab in advanced cancers. Data came from immunoSEQ multiplex PCR; TCRdb stores just in-frame clones and leaves some out. This sample has around 60,000 clones, with about 80% found just once. CDR3 length: 13 residues. V lost 0 bases and J lost 6, with 9 bases in between. From germline, CDR1 is SGHTA and CDR2 FQGNSA. The J gene is TRBJ2-7, the V gene TRBV7-2; D ambiguous. The sequence derives from an adult with an advanced solid tumor such as melanoma, head and neck, liver or kidney cancer. Sample: CD4+ or CD8+ T cells sorted from blood, taken in a trial of the OX40 agonist ivuxolimab. The CDR3 protein is CASSLASWLEQYF. In nucleotides, the CDR3 is TGTGCCAGCAGCTTAGCGTCCTGGCTCGAGCAGTACTTC.